This TCR beta chain was retrieved from a study of early stage breast cancer tumors. For the study at large: Of 15 to 20 invasive breast tumors, twelve were hormone receptor-positive, HER2-negative. Study conclusions and caveats: Most shared enriched TCRB sequences were commonly generated ones.

Roughly 17-50 mg of tissue was diced for each tumor. TCRdb's table, derived via immunoSEQ multiplex PCR, lists solely in-frame clones and lacks some. The table includes fewer than 5,500 clones, under 80% detected once. Notes on this clone: Its antigen is currently unknown.

This CDR3 has 12 amino acids. V lost 8 bases, J lost 1 base, and 7 bases lay in between. CDR1 and CDR2 (germline): MNHNS, SASEGT. The chain uses TRBV6-1 and TRBJ2-3, with TRBD2 as a possible D gene (6 bases). The clonotype comes from a person in their 60s with breast cancer. The sequencing sample was made of breast tumor tissue. This CDR3 is CASQRGTDTQYF. CDR3 nucleotide sequence: TGTGCCAGCCAGCGGGGCACAGATACGCAGTATTTT.